Listed below are T cell receptor beta chains from one sample, sequenced in a study of CD8+ T cells in alopecia areata. Using immunoSEQ multiplex PCR, the repertoire was profiled, and TCRdb retains in-frame clones only, with some absent. The data hold 150,000 to 200,000 clones, with 50% to 60% observed a single time. Source: CD4+ T cells sorted from blood, taken at week 4, from a patient treated with tofacitinib. These receptors came from a human donor with alopecia areata. CDR3s include the opening cysteine and the closing phenylalanine or tryptophan. The D gene is left open where the match is weak. Clone size is stated in some rows and not others, as once, few, many or a class when expanded.

j_gene	d_gene	abundance	v_gene	CDR3nt	CDR3aa
TRBJ2-3	NA	NA	TRBV30	TGTGCCTGGAGTCCCGGGGGGCCGGTAGATACGCAGTATTTT	CAWSPGGPVDTQYF
TRBJ1-2	NA	NA	TRBV7-9	TGTGCCAGCAGCCCCGAGGGGTCCCTCGGCTATGGCTACACCTTC	CASSPEGSLGYGYTF
TRBJ2-5	NA	NA	TRBV4-1	TGCGCCAGCAGCCAGCCAATGGGGCCCCAGTACTTC	CASSQPMGPQYF
TRBJ2-4	NA	NA	TRBV25-1	TGTGCCAGCAGTGAACTCGCGGGGGCAGGCATTCAGTACTTC	CASSELAGAGIQYF
TRBJ2-3	TRBD1	NA	TRBV2	TGTGCCAGCACGCTCGGACAGGGCGGGGATACGCAGTATTTT	CASTLGQGGDTQYF
TRBJ1-2	NA	NA	TRBV30	TGTGCCTGGAACGGCAACTATGGCTACACCTTC	CAWNGNYGYTF
TRBJ1-5	TRBD1	few	TRBV19	TGTGCCAGTAGTGGGGACAGGGCCTTTAATCAGCCCCAGCATTTT	CASSGDRAFNQPQHF
TRBJ2-2	TRBD1	NA	TRBV29-1	TGCAGCGGGACAGGGGGAGGTGGCGGGGAGCTGTTTTTT	CSGTGGGGGELFF
TRBJ2-1	NA	once	TRBV14	TGTGCCAGCAGCCAAGAAGGTCTCTGGGGGCTCGCGACCTACAATGAGCAGTTCTTC	CASSQEGLWGLATYNEQFF
TRBJ2-5	NA	NA	TRBV5-1	TGCGCCAGCAGCCGGGCGTCAGGGGAAGAGACCCAGTACTTC	CASSRASGEETQYF
TRBJ1-5	NA	NA	TRBV7-2	TGTGCCAGCAGCTTAGACAGGGATGGAGTACAGCCCCAGCATTTT	CASSLDRDGVQPQHF
TRBJ1-1	TRBD1	few	TRBV19	TGTGCCAGTAGTATAGATGGAGGGGGACAGGGGCTCACTGAAGCTTTCTTT	CASSIDGGGQGLTEAFF